These 15 T cell receptor beta chains share one sample of origin, sequenced in a study of shared clonotypes between healthy human individuals. Method: immunoSEQ multiplex PCR; TCRdb's copy keeps in-frame clones and lacks some. The sample lists over a million clones, 98% seen once, with approximately 0.44% in the top ten. Sequenced: naive CD4+ T cells sorted from blood. The subset here: CD45RA+ positively selected. Source of these receptors: a man aged 30 to 45 in good health.

The chain is built from TRBV11-2 and TRBJ2-1, with 8 bases lining up with TRBD1. V lost 4 bases to trimming and J lost 8 bases; unmatched junction nucleotides: 7. The CDR3 totals 14 residues. CDR1 is SGHAT and CDR2 is FQNNGV in the germline V gene. Here the CDR3 DNA reads TGTGCCAGCAGCTCCAGACAGGGGTGGGATGAGCAGTTCTTC. It codes for CASSSRQGWDEQFF. Drawing the rest from reference TRBV11-2 and TRBJ2-1, the complete variable domain is EAGVAQSPRYKIIEKRQSVAFWCNPISGHATLYWYQQILGQGPKLLIQFQNNGVVDDSQLPKDRFSAERLKGVDSTLKIQPAKLEDSAVYLCASSSRQGWDEQFFGPGTRLTVL.

The J gene is TRBJ2-1, the V gene TRBV18, with D unclear. CDR3 length equals 16 residues. Germline-derived CDR1 and CDR2 are KGHSH and LQKENI. V lost 2 bases and J lost 3, with 14 bases in between. The CDR3 is CASSPGPRLGYNEQFF. The CDR3 DNA reads as TGTGCCAGCTCACCAGGTCCGCGGTTGGGCTACAATGAGCAGTTCTTC.

This chain connects TRBV27 to TRBJ2-2, with a weak D call TRBD1 (5 bases). The CDR3 contains 14 residues. Trimming left V 6 bases short and J 1 base short, with 9 bases between. Germline V gene lookup returns CDR1 MNHEY and CDR2 SMNVEV (reference sequence). The CDR3 DNA sequence: TGTGCCAGCAGCCCCAGGGTGAACACCGGGGAGCTGTTTTTT. Its protein is CASSPRVNTGELFF.

CDR3 sequence reads: CASSVTGTDTGELFF. Written as DNA, the CDR3 is TGCGCCAGCAGCGTAACCGGGACCGACACCGGGGAGCTGTTTTTT. The chain carries TRBV5-1 and TRBJ2-2, with D perhaps given as TRBD1 or TRBD2 (5 bases each). V dropped 4 bases and J dropped 3 bases, with 13 bases sitting between them. The CDR3 runs to 15 residues. Germline lookup yields CDR1 SGHRS and CDR2 YFSETQ.

The V call is TRBV5-1, the J call TRBJ1-3; weak D call: TRBD1 (6 bases). The germline V gene has CDR1 SGHRS and CDR2 YFSETQ. Between the trimmed V and J ends, which lost 1 base and 2 bases, there was a span of 7 bases. This CDR3 region has 14 residues. In DNA, the CDR3 is TGCGCCAGCAGCTTGAACAGGGCTGGAAACACCATATATTTT. This gives the protein CASSLNRAGNTIYF.

V is TRBV25-1 and J is TRBJ2-2, with no clear D. Per the germline V gene, CDR1 is MGHDK and CDR2 is SYGVNS. The CDR3 totals 14 residues. Trimming cost V 2 bases and J 4 bases, with 8 bases left between them. This chain's CDR3 is CASSERATTGELFF. The CDR3 DNA reads TGTGCCAGCAGTGAACGGGCGACCACCGGGGAGCTGTTTTTT.

The chain employs TRBV9 and TRBJ2-1; tentative D call: TRBD2 (6 bases). Germline V gene lookup returns CDR1 SGDLS and CDR2 YYNGEE. Trimming took off 3 bases at V and 8 bases at J, with 21 bases between the two ends. The CDR3 runs to 16 residues. CDR3 DNA: TGTGCCAGCAGCGGGTCCCTTACGGGAGTCGTCGATGAGCAGTTCTTC. Its translation: CASSGSLTGVVDEQFF.

The chain is built from TRBV4-3 and TRBJ2-4; 9 nucleotides line up with TRBD1. CDR3 size: 16 residues. V gave up 4 bases and J gave up 0 bases; unmatched junction bases: 4. CDR1 LGHNA and CDR2 YSLEER come from the germline V gene. The CDR3 bases are TGCGCCAGCAGCCTCGGGACAGGGCTAGCCAAAAACATTCAGTACTTC. Protein product: CASSLGTGLAKNIQYF.

The chain carries TRBV15 and TRBJ1-2; D is ambiguous. The CDR3 runs 14 residues. Germline V gene sequence: CDR1 LNHNV, CDR2 YYDKDF (reference sequence). Between the trimmed V and J ends, which lost 0 bases and 5 bases, there was a span of 10 bases. CDR3 DNA: TGTGCCACCAGCAGAGATCTGAGGGAATATGGCTACACCTTC. Amino acid sequence: CATSRDLREYGYTF.

The chain couples TRBV4-1 to TRBJ2-3; perhaps D is TRBD1 or TRBD2 (5 bases each). V lost 1 base to trimming and J lost 3 bases, with 14 bases between them. The length of the CDR3 is 16 residues. CDR1 is MGHRA, CDR2 YSYEKL, per germline. The CDR3 bases are TGCGCCAGCAGCCAAGGAATGGGGACCGCAACAGATACGCAGTATTTT. Residues: CASSQGMGTATDTQYF.

This chain links TRBV5-1 with TRBJ2-1; 12 nucleotides match TRBD1. The CDR3 is made up of 16 amino acids. V trimming: 4 bases; J trimming: 8 bases; junction bases outside the gene matches: 10. CDR1 SGHRS and CDR2 YFSETQ come from the germline V gene. The CDR3 region has the DNA TGCGCCAGCAGCGCGGTCGGGACAGGGGGCTGGGATGAGCAGTTCTTC. Translated, it gives CASSAVGTGGWDEQFF.

J is TRBJ2-1 and V is TRBV5-1, with 8 bases aligning to TRBD1. V shed 5 bases and J 9 bases; nucleotides not matched to a gene: 4. This CDR3 has 12 residues. Germline values: CDR1 SGHRS, CDR2 YFSETQ. This chain's CDR3 is CASRPDRGEQFF. In nucleotides, the CDR3 is TGCGCCAGCAGACCAGACAGGGGTGAGCAGTTCTTC. Together with reference TRBV5-1 and TRBJ2-1, the CDR3 gives the full variable domain: KAGVTQTPRYLIKTRGQQVTLSCSPISGHRSVSWYQQTPGQGLQFLFEYFSETQRNKGNFPGRFSGRQFSNSRSEMNVSTLELGDSALYLCASRPDRGEQFFGPGTRLTVL.

This chain links TRBV5-6 with TRBJ2-5, with 7 bases fitting TRBD1. Germline V CDR1 and CDR2: SGHDT, YYEEEE. This CDR3 contains 16 residues. V trimming: 4 bases; J trimming: 1 base; junction bases outside the gene matches: 10. CDR3 bases: TGTGCCAGCAGCCCCCTTGCGACAGGGCCCCAAGAGACCCAGTACTTC. Translating gives CASSPLATGPQETQYF.

V is TRBV18 and J is TRBJ2-5; D is uncertain. V was trimmed by 8 bases and J by 1 base, leaving 11 bases between them. The CDR3 consists of 13 residues. Germline-derived CDR1 and CDR2 are KGHSH and LQKENI. Here the CDR3 DNA reads TGTGCCAGCCGGTACTCGATCCAAGAGACCCAGTACTTC. Amino acid sequence: CASRYSIQETQYF.

The chain joins TRBV5-1 to TRBJ2-7; D may be TRBD1 (5 bases). Germline lookup yields CDR1 SGHRS and CDR2 YFSETQ. Trimming removed 5 bases from V and 5 bases from J, with 32 bases in between. This CDR3 has 19 amino acids. The CDR3 DNA reads TGCGCCAGCAGTCTAAGATTACAGGTTTCCACCTCCGGCGTCCACGAGCAGTACTTC. Its translation is CASSLRLQVSTSGVHEQYF.